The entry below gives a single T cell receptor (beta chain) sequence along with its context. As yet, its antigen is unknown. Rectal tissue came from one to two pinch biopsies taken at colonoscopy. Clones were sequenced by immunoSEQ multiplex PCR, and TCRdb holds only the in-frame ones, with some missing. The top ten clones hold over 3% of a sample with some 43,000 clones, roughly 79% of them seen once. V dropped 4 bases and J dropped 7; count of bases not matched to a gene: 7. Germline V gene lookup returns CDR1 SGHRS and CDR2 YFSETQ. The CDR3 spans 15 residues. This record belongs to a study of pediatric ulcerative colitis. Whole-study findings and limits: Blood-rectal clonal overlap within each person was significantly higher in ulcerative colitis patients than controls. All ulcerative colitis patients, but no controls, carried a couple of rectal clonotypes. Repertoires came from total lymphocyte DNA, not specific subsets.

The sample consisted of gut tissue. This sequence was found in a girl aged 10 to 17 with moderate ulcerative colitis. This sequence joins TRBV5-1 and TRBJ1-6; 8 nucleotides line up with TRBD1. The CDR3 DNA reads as TGCGCCAGCAGCCAAGACAGGGGATCCAATTCACCCCTCCACTTT. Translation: CASSQDRGSNSPLHF.